These 27 T cell receptor beta chains originate from one sample sequenced in a study of OX40 agonist ivuxolimab in advanced cancers. Using immunoSEQ multiplex PCR, the repertoire was profiled, and TCRdb retains in-frame clones only, with some absent. The profile shows more than 65,000 clones, 88% of them singletons. This specimen consisted of CD4+ or CD8+ T cells sorted from blood, obtained in a trial of the OX40 agonist ivuxolimab. Every receptor here comes from an adult with an advanced solid tumor such as melanoma, head and neck, liver or kidney cancer.

This rearrangement joins TRBV7-2 to TRBJ2-3; 14 bases fit TRBD2. This CDR3 is built from 16 residues. Germline CDR1 and CDR2: SGHTA and FQGNSA. Germline trimming cut 5 bases from V and 4 bases from J; bases unmatched to any gene: 5. CDR3 residues: CASSPRLAGGSDTQYF. CDR3 DNA: TGTGCCAGCAGCCCTAGACTAGCGGGGGGGTCAGATACGCAGTATTTT.

This chain uses TRBV28 with TRBJ1-4, with a possible D match to TRBD1 (5 bases). The germline V and J ends were trimmed by 7 bases and 7 bases, with 19 bases remaining between them. The CDR3 contains 15 residues. In germline, CDR1 is MDHEN, CDR2 SYDVKM. The CDR3 nucleotides are TGTGCCAGCAATTCAGTTGGGGGAGCGGGTGAAAAACTGTTTTTT. Encoded protein: CASNSVGGAGEKLFF.

This chain connects TRBV27 to TRBJ1-2; D is undetermined. Germline assignment: CDR1 MNHEY and CDR2 SMNVEV (reference sequence). V lost 5 bases, J lost 2 bases, and 12 bases lay in between. This CDR3 has 14 amino acids. CDR3 DNA: TGTGCCAGCAGTCCCTCCGGCCAAAACTATGGCTACACCTTC. Its protein product is CASSPSGQNYGYTF.

The rearrangement uses TRBV5-1 and TRBJ2-5, with TRBD2 matching 8 bases. The CDR3 is 15 amino acids. Unmatched junction bases numbered 11, after V lost 5 bases and J lost 5 bases. The germline V gene encodes CDR1 SGHRS and CDR2 YFSETQ. For the CDR3, the DNA is TGCGCCAGCAGTCATCAAGCGGGAGAAGGGGAGACCCAGTACTTC. Translation gives CASSHQAGEGETQYF.

The V and J genes are TRBV5-1 and TRBJ2-1, with 9 nucleotides matching TRBD2. In germline, CDR1 is SGHRS, CDR2 YFSETQ. The CDR3 is 15 residues long. With 3 bases clipped from V and 4 bases from J, the junction kept 5 bases outside the gene matches. CDR3 sequence: CASSWAREGYNEQFF. CDR3 sequence (DNA): TGCGCCAGCAGCTGGGCGCGGGAGGGATACAATGAGCAGTTCTTC.

The V call is TRBV5-1, the J call TRBJ2-3, with TRBD2 matching 9 bases. Trimming took 1 base from V and 4 from J; bases not matched to a gene: 7. This CDR3 is built from 16 residues. CDR1 SGHRS and CDR2 YFSETQ come from the germline V gene. CDR3 in amino acids: CASSLRAGGWPDTQYF. The CDR3 DNA is TGCGCCAGCAGCTTGAGAGCGGGGGGCTGGCCAGATACGCAGTATTTT.

This clone was observed once. The V gene is TRBV19, the J gene TRBJ1-6; D unresolved. Germline lookup yields CDR1 LNHDA and CDR2 SQIVND (reference sequence). V was clipped by 6 bases and J by 2 bases, with 5 bases between them. The CDR3 spans 13 residues. The CDR3 sequence: CASSSTYNSPLHF. The CDR3 nucleotides are TGTGCCAGTAGCAGTACCTATAATTCACCCCTCCACTTT.

The chain combines TRBV19 with TRBJ2-7; the D gene is possibly TRBD1 (6 bases). This CDR3 has 14 residues. The V and J ends lost 5 bases and 2 bases respectively, with 13 bases between them. Germline-derived CDR1 and CDR2 are LNHDA and SQIVND (reference sequence). The CDR3 loop is CASSLRQGPYEQYF. CDR3 in DNA: TGTGCCAGTAGTTTGAGGCAGGGGCCCTACGAGCAGTACTTC.

This sequence joins TRBV5-4 and TRBJ1-2, with D possibly matching TRBD1 (5 bases). Germline CDR1 SGHNT, CDR2 YYREEE (reference sequence). The ends were cut back, 4 bases at V and 5 bases at J, with 15 bases in the middle. There are 14 residues in the CDR3. The CDR3 nucleotides read TGTGCCAGCAGCAGCCGGGACCGGCTTTATGGCTACACCTTC. Protein: CASSSRDRLYGYTF.

The V and J genes are TRBV15 and TRBJ2-7, with D possibly TRBD2 on 7 matching bases. The CDR3 contains 19 residues. V was shortened by 0 bases and J by 1 base, with 22 bases between the two germline ends. Germline V gene data show CDR1 as LNHNV and CDR2 as YYDKDF (reference sequence). The CDR3 sequence is CATSRDQGGGSGRSYEQYF. As DNA, the CDR3 is TGTGCCACCAGCAGAGATCAAGGAGGGGGGTCCGGGAGGTCCTACGAGCAGTACTTC.

This clone appeared a few times. The V call is TRBV28, the J call TRBJ1-4, with D possibly being TRBD1 (5 bases). The germline V and J ends were trimmed by 6 bases and 7 bases, with 18 bases remaining between them. This CDR3 contains 15 residues. Germline loops: CDR1 MDHEN, CDR2 SYDVKM. The CDR3 bases are TGTGCCAGCAGCCTTAACGGGGGTTCGGGTGAAAAACTGTTTTTT. It codes for CASSLNGGSGEKLFF.

As for this clone: The junction departs from the called germline gene at one end, perhaps through a read error. The CDR3 coding sequence is TGTGCTAGCAGCCCCGGGACTAGCGGGGTAAGCACAGATACGCAGTATTTT. Amino acids: CASSPGTSGVSTDTQYF. The rearrangement links TRBV7-7 to TRBJ2-3, with TRBD2 identical over 13 bases. This CDR3 has 17 residues. The V gene's germline CDR1 is SSHAT and CDR2 FNYEAQ (reference sequence).

This chain links TRBV6-1 with TRBJ1-1; D may be TRBD1 (6 bases). Trimming removed 8 bases from V and 5 bases from J, with 15 bases in between. Germline loops: CDR1 MNHNS, CDR2 SASEGT. The CDR3 has 13 residues. As DNA, the CDR3 is TGTGCCAGCTCCTTAGGGGGAGTAACTGAAGCTTTCTTT. Residues: CASSLGGVTEAFF.

The chain links TRBV4-2 to TRBJ2-2; 12 bases fit TRBD1. J lost 6 bases, V lost 4 bases, and 3 bases had no gene match. Germline assignment: CDR1 LGHNA and CDR2 YNFKEQ. This CDR3 has 15 residues. The CDR3 sequence: CASSPGQGAPGELFF. Here the CDR3 DNA reads TGTGCCAGCAGCCCGGGACAGGGGGCGCCCGGGGAGCTGTTTTTT.

This chain connects TRBV7-9 to TRBJ2-7, with D unclear. The germline gives CDR1 SEHNR, CDR2 FQNEAQ (reference sequence). Trimming took off 1 base at V and 5 bases at J, with 9 bases between the two ends. The CDR3 consists of 13 residues. Written as DNA, the CDR3 is TGTGCCAGCAGCTTAGATCTAGACAACGAGCAGTACTTC. It specifies CASSLDLDNEQYF.

The chain is built from TRBV5-4 and TRBJ2-6; 8 nucleotides agree with TRBD1. The CDR3 has 17 amino acids. Germline CDR1 is SGHNT and CDR2 is YYREEE (reference sequence). The V segment lost 2 bases and the J segment 2 bases; nucleotides outside the gene matches: 6. DNA of the CDR3: TGTGCCAGCAGCTTAGGACAGGGTCGGCCTGGGGCCAACGTCCTGACTTTC. Residues: CASSLGQGRPGANVLTF.

The chain joins TRBV15 to TRBJ1-5; D remains unclear. CDR1 and CDR2 from the germline V gene are LNHNV and YYDKDF (reference sequence). Trimming took off 0 bases at V and 1 base at J, with 4 bases between the two ends. This CDR3 contains 14 residues. The CDR3, as DNA: TGTGCCACCAGCAGAGATCTGAGCAATCAGCCCCAGCATTTT. Protein sequence: CATSRDLSNQPQHF.

The chain uses TRBV5-1 and TRBJ2-7; 9 nucleotides agree with TRBD1. The germline gives CDR1 SGHRS, CDR2 YFSETQ. V lost 6 bases and J lost 5; bases outside the gene matches: 21. CDR3 length equals 18 residues. The DNA for the CDR3 is TGCGCCAGCACTAGCCAACCTTGGACAGGGGAAAATGGGAACGAGCAGTACTTC. Its translation is CASTSQPWTGENGNEQYF.

This clone appeared once. The V call is TRBV29-1, the J call TRBJ1-2; unclear D gene. Trimming shortened V by 5 bases and J by 2 bases, and 6 bases separated the two germline ends. Germline-derived CDR1 and CDR2 are SQVTM and ANQGSEA. CDR3 length equals 11 residues. The CDR3 loop reads CSVQENYGYTF. The CDR3 region has the DNA TGCAGCGTTCAGGAAAACTATGGCTACACCTTC.

The J gene is TRBJ1-2, the V gene TRBV11-3; D might be TRBD1 (5 bases). The CDR3 is 16 amino acids. V was cut by 0 bases and J by 2 bases, with 13 bases left in between. CDR1 SGHNT and CDR2 YENEEA come from the germline V gene. The CDR3 nucleotides are TGTGCCAGCAGCTTAGAGGCTTGGCAGGGAAACTATGGCTACACCTTC. It yields the protein CASSLEAWQGNYGYTF.

This clone was seen just once. The J gene is TRBJ2-1, the V gene TRBV11-3; D may be TRBD2 (6 bases). This CDR3 region has 16 residues. Per the germline V gene, CDR1 is SGHNT and CDR2 is YENEEA. The V and J ends lost 8 bases and 5 bases respectively, with 22 bases between them. The CDR3 here is CASRVGVAVLNNEQFF. In DNA form, the CDR3 reads TGTGCCAGCCGGGTTGGGGTAGCGGTCCTTAACAATGAGCAGTTCTTC.

The chain recombines TRBV27 with TRBJ2-1, with 8 nucleotides matching TRBD2. Germline CDR1 reads MNHEY; CDR2 reads SMNVEV (reference sequence). V lost 3 bases, J lost 0 bases, and 1 base stayed unmatched. This CDR3 is built from 15 residues. CDR3 sequence reads: CASSFGGGSYNEQFF. As DNA, the CDR3 is TGTGCCAGCAGTTTCGGGGGGGGCTCCTACAATGAGCAGTTCTTC.

The chain couples TRBV18 to TRBJ1-1; D ambiguous. Per the germline V gene, CDR1 is KGHSH and CDR2 is LQKENI. V was cut by 1 base and J by 5 bases, with 8 bases left in between. The CDR3 totals 13 residues. CDR3 region: CASSPLSGTEAFF. The CDR3 bases are TGTGCCAGCTCACCACTCTCGGGGACTGAAGCTTTCTTT.

The chain is built from TRBV28 and TRBJ2-1, with a possible D match to TRBD1 (6 bases). Trimming removed 8 bases at V and 11 bases at J, with 19 bases between. Germline-derived CDR1 and CDR2 are MDHEN and SYDVKM. The CDR3 totals 13 residues. The CDR3: CASSSPGVYKQFF. CDR3 sequence (DNA): TGTGCCAGCTCATCACCAGGGGTCTATAAGCAGTTCTTC.

The chain combines TRBV7-2 with TRBJ2-2; D is uncertain. CDR3 length: 18 amino acids. V gave up 1 base and J gave up 0 bases, with 15 bases separating them. Germline V gene sequence: CDR1 SGHTA, CDR2 FQGNSA. The CDR3 sequence: CASSLGPPGAPNTGELFF. The CDR3 nucleotides are TGTGCCAGCAGCTTAGGGCCCCCAGGAGCGCCGAACACCGGGGAGCTGTTTTTT.

The chain is built from TRBV5-4 and TRBJ1-2, with no clear D. V lost 0 bases and J 9 bases, leaving 27 bases between the germline ends. CDR1 and CDR2 (germline): SGHNT, YYREEE (reference sequence). The CDR3 is 18 residues long. In nucleotides, the CDR3 is TGTGCCAGCAGCTTGGCCTCCCCGGGAGACCGTCGATTTGTTAGCTACACCTTC. This translates into CASSLASPGDRRFVSYTF.

V usage is TRBV28 and J usage is TRBJ1-1; weak D call: TRBD1 (5 bases). CDR1 is MDHEN and CDR2 is SYDVKM in the germline V gene. The CDR3 is made up of 15 amino acids. The V gene lost 1 base and the J gene lost 0 bases, with 9 bases spanning the gap. CDR3 sequence (DNA): TGTGCCAGCAGTTTATTCCGGACATTGAACACTGAAGCTTTCTTT. Residues: CASSLFRTLNTEAFF.